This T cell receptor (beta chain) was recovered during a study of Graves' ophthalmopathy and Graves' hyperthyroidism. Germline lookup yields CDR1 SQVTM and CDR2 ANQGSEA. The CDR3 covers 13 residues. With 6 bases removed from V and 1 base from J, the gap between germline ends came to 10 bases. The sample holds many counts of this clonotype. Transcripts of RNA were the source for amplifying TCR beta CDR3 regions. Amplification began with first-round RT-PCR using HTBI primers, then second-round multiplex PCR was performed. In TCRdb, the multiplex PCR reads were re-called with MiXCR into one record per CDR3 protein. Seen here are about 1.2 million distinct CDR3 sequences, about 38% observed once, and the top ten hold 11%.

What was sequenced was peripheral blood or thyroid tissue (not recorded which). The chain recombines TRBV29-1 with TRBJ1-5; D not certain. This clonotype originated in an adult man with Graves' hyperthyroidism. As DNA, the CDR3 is TGCAGCGTCGGGCCCTCAAGCAATCAGCCCCAGCATTTT. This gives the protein CSVGPSSNQPQHF.